This TCR beta chain was profiled in a study of blood T cell repertoires in COVID-19. The repertoire was sequenced with immunoSEQ multiplex PCR; TCRdb's copy has only in-frame clones and lacks some. The sample consists of about 22,000 clones, roughly 83% of them appearing once. This CDR3 region has 13 residues. Looked up from germline, CDR1 is SGHVS and CDR2 is FQNEAQ. After removal of 3 bases from V and 7 bases from J, the junction contained 5 bases not matched to a gene. The sequence was obtained from a man in his 70s with acute or convalescent COVID-19. The V call is TRBV7-8, the J call TRBJ1-1; 7 bases align to TRBD1. Sequenced: peripheral blood. CDR3 amino acids: CASSFDRAGEAFF. The CDR3 bases are TGTGCCAGCAGCTTTGACAGGGCCGGTGAAGCTTTCTTT.